This entry lists 10 T cell receptor beta chains sequenced from one sample in a study of Ad26.COV2.S vaccination and SARS-CoV-2 variants. Treatment meaning: some 19 received Ad26.COV2.S at low or high dose, single or two shots; about 5 received placebo; per-sample allocation not given. Collection of samples fell on day 63 after the first vaccine or placebo injection. Sequenced by immunoSEQ multiplex PCR; TCRdb stores in-frame clones only, minus some. Altogether approximately 340,000 clones are present, about 88% being singletons, with the ten largest covering roughly 3.5%. This sample comprised peripheral blood, obtained in a trial of Ad26.COV2.S vaccine versus placebo. The receptors were sampled from a person aged 18-60 years who received the Ad26.COV2.S COVID-19 vaccine or a placebo.

This chain joins TRBV7-6 and TRBJ1-1; D is undetermined. This CDR3 spans 15 amino acids. V shed 1 base and J shed 1 base, with 10 bases lying between them. Looked up from germline, CDR1 is SGHVS and CDR2 is FNYEAQ. DNA of the CDR3: TGTGCCAGCAGCTTAGGGCGGGGAGGGAACACTGAAGCTTTCTTT. This translates into CASSLGRGGNTEAFF.

This clone appeared once. The chain joins TRBV6-5 to TRBJ2-4; 8 bases map to TRBD1. The CDR3 is 15 amino acids. CDR1 and CDR2 (germline): MNHEY, SVGAGI. Losses at the gene ends were 5 bases for V and 1 base for J; bases not matched to a gene: 4. CDR3 residues: CASSPQGAAKNIQYF. The CDR3, as DNA: TGTGCCAGCAGTCCTCAGGGGGCGGCCAAAAACATTCAGTACTTC.

The genes are TRBV6-2 or TRBV6-3 and TRBJ2-1; the match to TRBD1 covers 9 bases. Trimming cost V 6 bases and J 4 bases; bases outside gene matches: 7. The germline V gene encodes CDR1 MNHEY and CDR2 SVGEGT. CDR3 length: 15 amino acids. The CDR3 bases are TGTGCCAGCAGCCCCCGGACAGGGGATTACAATGAGCAGTTCTTC. Translated, it gives CASSPRTGDYNEQFF.

The chain combines TRBV19 with TRBJ1-5, with D tentatively TRBD1 (5 bases). Germline CDR1 is LNHDA and CDR2 is SQIVND (reference sequence). The CDR3 runs 15 residues. Between the trimmed V and J ends, which lost 5 bases and 7 bases, there was a span of 18 bases. In DNA, the CDR3 is TGTGCCAGTAGTCTCTTCATCAGGGAGGCGCAGCCCCAGCATTTT. This translates into CASSLFIREAQPQHF.

The CDR3 DNA reads TGCGCCAGCAGCCAGACAGGGGGCGCGTTAACTGAAGCTTTCTTT. This encodes CASSQTGGALTEAFF. The chain recombines TRBV5-1 with TRBJ1-1, with 10 bases aligning to TRBD1. CDR1 is SGHRS and CDR2 is YFSETQ in the germline V gene. Trimming took 4 bases from V and 5 from J; bases not matched to a gene: 8. The CDR3 loop spans 15 amino acids.

The rearrangement links TRBV7-9 to TRBJ2-1; D ambiguous. The length of the CDR3 is 12 residues. Germline V CDR1 and CDR2: SEHNR, FQNEAQ (reference sequence). V lost 1 base to trimming and J lost 16 bases, with 14 bases between them. CDR3 sequence: CASSLDLRIPFF. In DNA, the CDR3 is TGTGCCAGCAGCTTAGATTTAAGGATCCCTTTCTTC.

The V call is TRBV3-1 (or the pseudogene TRBV3-2), the J call TRBJ1-4, with a tentative D call TRBD1 (5 bases). The CDR3 has 14 amino acids. V lost 5 bases, J lost 7 bases, and 14 bases lay in between. Germline V gene data show CDR1 as LGHDT and CDR2 as YNNKEL (reference sequence). DNA of the CDR3: TGTGCCAGCAGCTCCAGGGCTCAAAGTGAAAAACTGTTTTTT. Its protein is CASSSRAQSEKLFF.

This clone was seen just once. The chain employs TRBV2 and TRBJ1-3; D is undetermined. Germline CDR1 SNHLY, CDR2 FYNNEI. Trimming pared 6 bases from V and 2 bases from J, leaving 14 bases between. This CDR3 contains 15 residues. DNA for the CDR3: TGTGCCAGCAGCCCTAATACGGGGACTGGAAACACCATATATTTT. Its translation is CASSPNTGTGNTIYF.

The chain couples TRBV11-2 to TRBJ2-1; 7 bases line up with TRBD2. Germline loops: CDR1 SGHAT, CDR2 FQNNGV. CDR3 size: 15 residues. The V and J ends lost 5 bases and 0 bases, in that order; junction bases with no gene match: 4. CDR3 sequence reads: CASSRSGDSYNEQFF. In DNA form, the CDR3 reads TGTGCCAGCAGCCGCAGCGGGGACTCCTACAATGAGCAGTTCTTC.

The count of this clone is one. One base away lies a much larger clone, so this may be a sequencing read error. The chain links TRBV5-6 to TRBJ2-3, with 7 bases that match TRBD1. The V gene end was trimmed by 4 bases and the J gene end by 4 bases; junction bases not matched to a gene: 3. This CDR3 has 13 amino acids. Germline V gene lookup returns CDR1 SGHDT and CDR2 YYEEEE. Written as DNA, the CDR3 is TGTGCCAGCAGCCCCGACAGGGCAGATACGCAGTATTTT. This translates into CASSPDRADTQYF.